The rows below give T cell receptor beta chains drawn from one sample of a study of cytomegalovirus exposure and HLA in healthy donors. Profiling relied on immunoSEQ multiplex PCR, and the TCRdb table lists in-frame clones only, not all of them. This table has approximately 150,000 clones, 84% appearing once. Sequencing input: PBMCs. These receptors came from a boy aged 2-15 years in good health and CMV-seronegative. Both conserved end residues are part of each CDR3. The order of the fields is clone size, V gene, J gene, D gene, CDR3 protein, CDR3 DNA. The D gene is left open where the match is weak. Clone size appears in some rows only: once, few, many, or a class for an expanded clone.

>NA|TRBV28|TRBJ2-6|NA
CASSLFGTPTFSGANVLTF
TGTGCCAGCAGTTTATTTGGGACTCCGACTTTCTCCGGGGCCAACGTCCTGACTTTC
>once|TRBV7-6|TRBJ2-7|NA
CASSPNQGSFFEQYF
TGTGCCAGCAGCCCGAACCAGGGGTCCTTCTTCGAGCAGTACTTC
>few|TRBV6-8|TRBJ1-1|TRBD1
CASSYRGQGDGDCFDTEAFF
TGTGCCAGCAGTTACAGGGGACAGGGGGACGGTGATTGTTTTGACACTGAAGCTTTCTTT
>NA|TRBV18|TRBJ2-7|NA
CASSLPAGSYEQYF
TGTGCCAGCTCACTCCCGGCGGGGTCCTACGAGCAGTACTTC
>NA|TRBV11-2|TRBJ2-7|TRBD2
CASSLGNGGYEQYF
TGTGCCAGCAGCTTAGGGAACGGGGGGTACGAGCAGTACTTC
>few|TRBV28|TRBJ1-2|TRBD1
CASSTQGDAYGYTF
TGTGCCAGCAGTACCCAGGGGGACGCCTATGGCTACACCTTC
>NA|TRBV27|TRBJ2-3|TRBD2
CASSPPGLGSVTDTQYF
TGTGCCAGCAGTCCCCCCGGACTAGGAAGCGTGACCGATACGCAGTATTTT
>NA|TRBV29-1|TRBJ1-5|TRBD1
CSVSGAGQGGQPQHF
TGCAGCGTTTCCGGGGCCGGACAGGGTGGCCAGCCCCAGCATTTT
>NA|TRBV27|TRBJ2-7|NA
CASSKGTAGEQYF
TGTGCCAGCAGTAAGGGGACCGCGGGGGAGCAGTACTTC
>NA|TRBV25-1|TRBJ2-1|NA
CASSEHRGGPYNEQFF
TGTGCCAGCAGTGAACATAGGGGAGGCCCATACAATGAGCAGTTCTTC
>NA|TRBV7-9|TRBJ1-2|TRBD1
CASSWTGTNGGYTF
TGTGCCAGCAGCTGGACAGGGACCAACGGTGGCTACACCTTC
>NA|TRBV5-1|TRBJ1-1|TRBD1
CASSWGTGRGRNTEAFF
TGCGCCAGCAGCTGGGGGACAGGGAGGGGACGGAACACTGAAGCTTTCTTT
>NA|TRBV5-6|TRBJ2-3|TRBD1
CASSQPTGSTQYF
TGTGCCAGCAGCCAACCGACAGGGAGTACGCAGTATTTT
>NA|TRBV5-6|TRBJ2-1|TRBD1
CASSLGGTTWGQINEQFF
TGTGCCAGCAGCTTGGGGGGGACGACGTGGGGACAGATAAATGAGCAGTTCTTC
>NA|TRBV5-4|TRBJ2-1|NA
CASTKGGGINEQFF
TGTGCCAGCACCAAGGGGGGGGGAATAAATGAGCAGTTCTTC
>NA|TRBV28|TRBJ2-3|NA
CASSFGVRGHRQDTQYF
TGTGCCAGCAGTTTTGGTGTTCGGGGTCATAGACAAGATACGCAGTATTTT
>once|TRBV14|TRBJ2-1|NA
CASSQEGGDAEFF
TGTGCCAGCAGCCAAGAAGGCGGGGACGCCGAGTTCTTC
>NA|TRBV7-8|TRBJ2-7|TRBD2
CASSLTSGPTYEQYF
TGTGCCAGCAGCTTGACTAGCGGGCCTACCTACGAGCAGTACTTC
>NA|TRBV11-2|TRBJ2-7|TRBD2
CASSFGTRAYEQYF
TGTGCCAGCAGCTTTGGGACTAGAGCGTACGAGCAGTACTTC
>NA|TRBV30|TRBJ1-4|NA
CAWKYQFQLFF
TGTGCCTGGAAATACCAGTTTCAACTGTTTTTT
>NA|TRBV27|TRBJ2-7|NA
CASSLFPRGIGQNSYEQYF
TGTGCCAGCAGTTTATTCCCACGGGGTATTGGACAGAACTCCTACGAGCAGTACTTC
>NA|TRBV28|TRBJ2-3|NA
CASDTRRLVPTSTDTQYF
TGTGCCAGCGATACGCGCCGACTCGTACCAACTAGCACAGATACGCAGTATTTT
>NA|TRBV5-1|TRBJ2-2|NA
CASSLLTVPTGELFF
TGCGCCAGCAGCTTGTTGACAGTGCCCACCGGGGAGCTGTTTTTT
>NA|TRBV7-3|TRBJ2-1|TRBD2
CASSLGLADDNEQFF
TGTGCCAGCAGCTTAGGGCTAGCGGACGATAATGAGCAGTTCTTC
>NA|TRBV4-1|TRBJ2-7|NA
CASSQDPSGYYEQYF
TGCGCCAGCAGCCAAGATCCGTCAGGCTACTACGAGCAGTACTTC
>NA|TRBV5-1|TRBJ2-2|TRBD1
CASSPGTGGYAEGGTGELFF
TGCGCCAGCAGCCCTGGGACAGGGGGATACGCCGAGGGGGGCACCGGGGAGCTGTTTTTT
>NA|TRBV5-1|TRBJ1-2|NA
CASSLALQGSDRVDYTF
TGCGCCAGCAGCTTGGCTCTCCAGGGAAGTGATAGGGTAGACTACACCTTC
>once|TRBV7-9|TRBJ2-3|NA
CSSSPGLASTDTQYF
TGTTCCAGCAGCCCTGGGTTAGCGAGCACAGATACGCAGTATTTT
>NA|TRBV28|TRBJ1-1|NA
CASSLLRMNTEAFF
TGTGCCAGCAGTTTATTGAGAATGAACACTGAAGCTTTCTTT
>NA|TRBV28|TRBJ2-7|TRBD1
CASSLPDQDRGYEQYF
TGTGCCAGCAGTTTGCCGGACCAGGACAGGGGCTACGAGCAGTACTTC
>once|TRBV6-1|TRBJ1-2|NA
CASSERGTRSMRYTF
TGTGCCAGCAGTGAAAGGGGGACGAGATCTATGAGATACACCTTC
>NA|TRBV4-1|TRBJ1-1|NA
CASSQWERNTEAFF
TGCGCCAGCAGCCAATGGGAGAGAAACACTGAAGCTTTCTTT
>NA|TRBV27|TRBJ1-1|NA
CASSFGLLNTEAFF
TGTGCCAGCAGTTTTGGGCTACTGAACACTGAAGCTTTCTTT
>NA|TRBV2|TRBJ2-5|NA
CASSDGQGRKTQYF
TGTGCCAGCAGTGATGGGCAGGGGAGAAAGACCCAGTACTTC
>NA|TRBV7-3|TRBJ2-7|TRBD1
CASRGRDRANEQYF
TGTGCCAGCAGAGGCCGGGACAGGGCCAACGAGCAGTACTTC
>NA|TRBV28|TRBJ2-2|TRBD1
CASSSYRGPELFF
TGTGCCAGCAGTTCCTACAGGGGCCCGGAGCTGTTTTTT
>once|TRBV9|TRBJ2-7|NA
CASSVGGTSSYEQYF
TGTGCCAGCAGCGTAGGGGGGACTTCCTCCTACGAGCAGTACTTC
>NA|TRBV21-1|TRBJ2-7|NA
CASSNGQGPGEQYF
TGTGCCAGCAGCAATGGACAGGGGCCGGGCGAGCAGTACTTC
>NA|TRBV5-4|TRBJ1-4|TRBD1
CASSLDTPGGGNEKLFF
TGTGCCAGCAGCCTCGACACCCCAGGGGGCGGTAATGAAAAACTGTTTTTT
>NA|TRBV30|TRBJ1-5|NA
CAWSPPPVGRGVGQPQHF
TGTGCCTGGAGTCCTCCGCCCGTAGGCAGGGGAGTGGGTCAGCCCCAGCATTTT
>NA|TRBV5-1|TRBJ2-1|NA
CASSLGTDLLYNEQFF
TGCGCCAGCAGCTTGGGGACAGATCTTCTGTACAATGAGCAGTTCTTC
>few|TRBV19|TRBJ1-1|NA
CASSMRSRNTEAFF
TGTGCCAGTAGTATGCGTTCCCGGAACACTGAAGCTTTCTTT
>NA|TRBV6-1|TRBJ1-4|TRBD1
CASADRENEKLFF
TGTGCCAGCGCAGACAGGGAAAACGAAAAACTGTTTTTT
>NA|TRBV13|TRBJ2-7|TRBD2
CASSVISGRAYEQYF
TGTGCCAGCAGCGTCATTAGCGGGAGGGCTTACGAGCAGTACTTC
>NA|TRBV7-9|TRBJ2-1|NA
CASSLFDRRNEQFF
TGTGCCAGCAGCCTATTTGACAGGAGGAATGAGCAGTTCTTC